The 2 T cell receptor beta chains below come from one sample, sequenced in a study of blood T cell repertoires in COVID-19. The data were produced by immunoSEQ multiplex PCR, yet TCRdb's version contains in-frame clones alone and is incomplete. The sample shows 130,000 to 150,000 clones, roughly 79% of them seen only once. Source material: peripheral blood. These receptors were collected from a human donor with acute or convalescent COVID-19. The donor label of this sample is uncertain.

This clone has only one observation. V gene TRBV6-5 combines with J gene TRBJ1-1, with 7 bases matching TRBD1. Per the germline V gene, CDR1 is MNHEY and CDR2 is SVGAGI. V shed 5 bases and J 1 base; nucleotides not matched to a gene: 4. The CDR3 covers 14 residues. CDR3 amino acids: CASSLWTGNTEAFF. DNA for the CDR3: TGTGCCAGCAGTCTTTGGACAGGGAACACTGAAGCTTTCTTT.

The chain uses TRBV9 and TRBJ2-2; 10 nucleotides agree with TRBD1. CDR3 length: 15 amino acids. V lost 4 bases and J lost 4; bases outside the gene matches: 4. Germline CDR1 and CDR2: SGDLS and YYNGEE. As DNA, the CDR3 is TGTGCCAGCAGCACCCGACAGGGGGCCACCGGGGAGCTGTTTTTT. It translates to CASSTRQGATGELFF.